This T cell receptor beta chain was retrieved from a study of a mutant IDH1 vaccine in newly diagnosed glioma. Study overall: At weeks 1, 3, 5, 7, 11, 15, 19 and 23, patients received a vaccination, eight in all. Most had both radiotherapy and temozolomide beforehand; others had only one. Vaccine administration was initiated 4-6 weeks following radiotherapy alone, or with temozolomide cycles.

Documented time point: week 5, during vaccination. Each dose delivered 300 ug of mutant IDH1 20-mer peptide subcutaneously with imiquimod. Germline loops: CDR1 LNHNV, CDR2 YYDKDF (reference sequence). Germline trimming cut 5 bases from V and 6 bases from J; bases unmatched to any gene: 6. This CDR3 has 13 residues. Note on this clone: Its cognate antigen is unknown.

The assay was immunoSEQ multiplex PCR, and TCRdb's table has in-frame clones only and misses some. This sample carries 50,000 to 65,000 clones, about 80% of them seen once, and the ten largest clones take 3% to 4%. Whole-study results and caveats: Apparently unrelated to pseudoprogression were changes in the top peripheral T cell clonotypes.

The starting material was PBMCs, obtained from a glioma patient whose treatment included an IDH1 peptide vaccine. The J gene is TRBJ1-1, the V gene TRBV15; 7 nucleotides line up with TRBD1. The sequence came from a man aged 25-45 years with glioma. The CDR3 nucleotides read TGTGCCACCAGCCCAAACAGGGGCTCTGAAGCTTTCTTT. Translated, it gives CATSPNRGSEAFF.